This entry lists 26 T cell receptor beta chains sequenced from one sample in a study of cytomegalovirus exposure and HLA in healthy donors. A multiplex PCR was run with 60 Vbeta primers and 13 Jbeta primers. Sequencing used immunoSEQ multiplex PCR; TCRdb keeps in-frame clones, though not all of them. Of about 160,000 clones listed, approximately 82% were seen once; the top ten hold roughly 8%. The source material was PBMCs. All receptors derive from a male donor in good health and CMV-seropositive.

In this sample, this clone turned up once. The chain carries TRBV5-4 and TRBJ2-3, with TRBD2 matching 9 bases. The CDR3 contains 16 residues. The V gene end was trimmed by 4 bases and the J gene end by 4 bases; junction bases not matched to a gene: 10. Germline V gene sequence: CDR1 SGHNT, CDR2 YYREEE (reference sequence). CDR3 bases: TGTGCCAGCAGCCCGCGGGCGGGGGGGCGACCAGATACGCAGTATTTT. Its translation: CASSPRAGGRPDTQYF.

The sample holds a few counts of this clone. This rearrangement joins TRBV2 to TRBJ1-2; TRBD1 is a possible D gene (6 bases). V shed 4 bases and J shed 9 bases, with 15 bases lying between them. Per the germline V gene, CDR1 is SNHLY and CDR2 is FYNNEI. This CDR3 has 13 amino acids. The CDR3 spells CASSGGGGLSYTF. The CDR3 coding sequence is TGTGCCAGCAGTGGGGGAGGGGGATTGAGCTACACCTTC.

The chain has TRBV14 and TRBJ1-2, with 7 nucleotides matching TRBD1. There are 15 residues in the CDR3. After removal of 2 bases from V and 3 bases from J, the junction contained 6 bases not matched to a gene. Germline V gene sequence: CDR1 SGHDN, CDR2 FVKESK. CDR3 nucleotides: TGTGCCAGCAGCCAACTGACAGGGTGGGACTATGGCTACACCTTC. This gives the protein CASSQLTGWDYGYTF.

The J gene is TRBJ2-7, the V gene TRBV4-1; 7 bases map to TRBD2. Germline trimming cut 1 base from V and 2 bases from J; bases unmatched to any gene: 2. The CDR3 is 14 residues long. Germline assignment: CDR1 MGHRA and CDR2 YSYEKL. The CDR3 here is CASSQGRGAYEQYF. The CDR3 coding sequence is TGCGCCAGCAGCCAAGGCCGGGGGGCCTACGAGCAGTACTTC.

The chain uses TRBV11-2 and TRBJ1-4, with D maybe TRBD1 (5 bases). The V gene's germline CDR1 is SGHAT and CDR2 FQNNGV. The CDR3 has 16 amino acids. Trimming cost V 5 bases and J 2 bases, with 15 bases left between them. The CDR3 region is CASSGRTINTNEKLFF. The CDR3 region has the DNA TGTGCCAGCAGCGGAAGGACAATCAACACTAATGAAAAACTGTTTTTT.

The V gene is TRBV19, the J gene TRBJ1-1; the D gene is possibly TRBD1 (5 bases). Germline V gene data show CDR1 as LNHDA and CDR2 as SQIVND (reference sequence). Trimming took off 7 bases at V and 4 bases at J, with 16 bases between the two ends. The CDR3 runs to 14 residues. CDR3 protein: CASTTRGAGTEAFF. CDR3 sequence (DNA): TGTGCCAGTACGACTAGAGGGGCGGGCACTGAAGCTTTCTTT.

This clone was seen a single time. This rearrangement joins TRBV28 to TRBJ1-5, with D perhaps matching TRBD1 (5 bases). This CDR3 spans 12 amino acids. V was shortened by 7 bases and J by 5 bases, with 9 bases between the two germline ends. Germline-derived CDR1 and CDR2 are MDHEN and SYDVKM. CDR3 region: CASTDSYQPQHF. The CDR3 bases are TGTGCCAGCACCGACAGCTATCAGCCCCAGCATTTT.

Only one count was recorded for this clone. Other nucleotide sequences from this sample produce the same CDR3. This chain joins TRBV5-1 and TRBJ1-1, with a weak D call TRBD1 (6 bases). Trimming left V 2 bases short and J 1 base short, with 6 bases between. The CDR3 covers 13 residues. CDR1 SGHRS and CDR2 YFSETQ come from the germline V gene. CDR3 nucleotide sequence: TGCGCCAGCAGCTTACAGGGGAACACTGAAGCTTTCTTT. This sequence encodes CASSLQGNTEAFF.

The chain combines TRBV7-8 with TRBJ2-3; tentative D call: TRBD2 (5 bases). Germline V gene data show CDR1 as SGHVS and CDR2 as FQNEAQ. This CDR3 spans 16 amino acids. V shed 4 bases and J shed 0 bases, with 14 bases lying between them. This CDR3 is CASSSGGRGSTDTQYF. The DNA of the CDR3 is TGTGCCAGCAGCTCGGGCGGTCGGGGTAGCACAGATACGCAGTATTTT.

CDR3 amino acids: CASSLRGGDTEAFF. The CDR3 nucleotides are TGCGCCAGCAGCTTGAGGGGGGGCGACACTGAAGCTTTCTTT. J is TRBJ1-1 and V is TRBV5-1, with D perhaps matching TRBD1 (6 bases). The germline V gene encodes CDR1 SGHRS and CDR2 YFSETQ. There are 14 residues in the CDR3. Trimming took off 1 base at V and 3 bases at J, with 10 bases between the two ends.

This chain joins TRBV7-8 and TRBJ2-5, with 7 bases fitting TRBD1. Germline values: CDR1 SGHVS, CDR2 FQNEAQ. The CDR3 runs 13 residues. V gave up 5 bases and J gave up 2 bases; unmatched junction bases: 2. CDR3 DNA: TGTGCCAGCAGCCAGGGACAGCAAGAGACCCAGTACTTC. The encoded protein is CASSQGQQETQYF.

The chain links TRBV5-4 to TRBJ2-3; the match to TRBD2 covers 10 bases. J was trimmed by 3 bases and V by 6 bases; bases with no gene match: 13. This CDR3 comprises 17 residues. CDR1 is SGHNT, CDR2 YYREEE, per germline (reference sequence). CDR3 bases: TGTGCCAGCACACCGGGGAGCGGGAGGGTCGCAACAGATACGCAGTATTTT. It specifies CASTPGSGRVATDTQYF.

This clone was recorded only once. The rearrangement links TRBV7-8 to TRBJ1-1; D is uncertain. The ends were cut back, 4 bases at V and 1 base at J, with 13 bases in the middle. The CDR3 runs 15 residues. Germline assignment: CDR1 SGHVS and CDR2 FQNEAQ. CDR3 in DNA: TGTGCCAGCAGCTATACCGAGGTTACGAACACTGAAGCTTTCTTT. This sequence encodes CASSYTEVTNTEAFF.

This chain links TRBV5-5 with TRBJ1-1; possible D gene TRBD1, 6 bases. This CDR3 contains 14 residues. V was trimmed by 4 bases and J by 6 bases, leaving 16 bases between them. Germline V gene lookup returns CDR1 SGHKS and CDR2 YYEKEE (reference sequence). The CDR3 DNA reads as TGTGCCAGCAGCCCCTACCAGGGGATGGCTGAAGCTTTCTTT. It codes for CASSPYQGMAEAFF.

V usage is TRBV15 and J usage is TRBJ1-5; perhaps TRBD1 as D (6 bases). Per the germline V gene, CDR1 is LNHNV and CDR2 is YYDKDF (reference sequence). This CDR3 has 13 amino acids. V lost 4 bases to trimming and J lost 3 bases, with 7 bases between them. The CDR3 sequence is CATSNRVNQPQHF. CDR3 nucleotides: TGTGCCACCAGCAACAGGGTCAATCAGCCCCAGCATTTT.

The CDR3 is CASSPPALHEQFF. DNA for the CDR3: TGTGCCAGCAGTCCCCCCGCGTTACATGAGCAGTTCTTC. The chain recombines TRBV25-1 with TRBJ2-1; D not certain. Germline CDR1 reads MGHDK; CDR2 reads SYGVNS. V was shortened by 5 bases and J by 8 bases, with 13 bases between the two germline ends. The CDR3 totals 13 residues.

Comments on this clone: The sample holds other DNA sequences that translate to the same CDR3. V usage is TRBV27 and J usage is TRBJ2-2, with TRBD1 identical over 7 bases. Germline trimming cut 4 bases from V and 5 bases from J; bases unmatched to any gene: 4. CDR1 and CDR2 from the germline V gene are MNHEY and SMNVEV (reference sequence). The CDR3 totals 14 residues. The CDR3 DNA reads as TGTGCCAGCAGTTCGACACAGGGGACCGGGGAGCTGTTTTTT. This gives the protein CASSSTQGTGELFF.

V gene TRBV15 combines with J gene TRBJ1-5; 7 bases are a match to TRBD1. Trimming took 5 bases from V and 4 from J; bases not matched to a gene: 8. The CDR3 loop spans 15 amino acids. Germline V gives CDR1 LNHNV, CDR2 YYDKDF (reference sequence). CDR3 DNA: TGTGCCACCAGCGCCGGGACAGAGCCAAATCAGCCCCAGCATTTT. This sequence encodes CATSAGTEPNQPQHF.

The V call is TRBV5-6, the J call TRBJ2-7; TRBD1 matches at 9 bases. Trimming cost V 3 bases and J 5 bases; bases outside gene matches: 9. The CDR3 length is 15 residues. The germline V gene encodes CDR1 SGHDT and CDR2 YYEEEE. The CDR3 DNA is TGTGCCAGCAGCTCCTCCGGGACAGGGACCCACGAGCAGTACTTC. Protein sequence: CASSSSGTGTHEQYF.

V usage is TRBV4-1 and J usage is TRBJ2-2; D is possibly TRBD2 (6 bases). V was clipped by 4 bases and J by 6 bases, with 15 bases between them. Germline V gene data show CDR1 as MGHRA and CDR2 as YSYEKL. The CDR3 has 15 residues. The CDR3 sequence is CASSPGVNPAGELFF. CDR3 coding DNA: TGCGCCAGCAGCCCGGGGGTCAACCCGGCCGGGGAGCTGTTTTTT.

The chain carries TRBV19 and TRBJ1-1; D is unresolved. V lost 1 base and J 0 bases, leaving 9 bases between the germline ends. The germline gives CDR1 LNHDA, CDR2 SQIVND (reference sequence). The CDR3 is 15 amino acids. CDR3 coding DNA: TGTGCCAGTAGTATAGGACATGATATGAACACTGAAGCTTTCTTT. Its translation is CASSIGHDMNTEAFF.

The rearrangement joins TRBV6-6 to TRBJ1-1; the D gene is possibly TRBD1 (5 bases). Per germline, CDR1 MNHNY and CDR2 SVGAGI (reference sequence). V gave up 5 bases and J gave up 11 bases, with 18 bases separating them. The CDR3 extends over 13 amino acids. DNA of the CDR3: TGTGCCAGCAGTCCCTCAGGGTTTCTCTGGGCTTTCTTT. Translation gives CASSPSGFLWAFF.

This sequence joins TRBV9 and TRBJ2-2, with TRBD2 matching 11 bases. The CDR3 spans 16 residues. The germline gives CDR1 SGDLS, CDR2 YYNGEE. V was clipped by 0 bases and J by 5 bases; unmatched bases: 3. In DNA, the CDR3 is TGTGCCAGCAGCGTAGCGGCTAGCGGGGGGACCGGGGAGCTGTTTTTT. This encodes CASSVAASGGTGELFF.

The rearrangement uses TRBV7-9 and TRBJ1-3, with a possible D match to TRBD1 (5 bases). The CDR3 sequence is 12 residues long. From germline, CDR1 is SEHNR and CDR2 FQNEAQ (reference sequence). CDR3 nucleotide sequence: TGTGCAGATCAGGGCTTGGGAAACACCATATATTTT. Translation: CADQGLGNTIYF.

To note about this clone: One end of the junction is discordant with germline, which a read error may explain. This chain uses TRBV5-8 with TRBJ2-1; D is uncertain. Germline V gene sequence: CDR1 SGHTS, CDR2 YDEGEE. The CDR3 contains 14 residues. CDR3 residues: CASSLGDSFNEQFF. The CDR3 bases are TGTGCCAGCAGCTTGGGCGACTCCTTCAATGAGCAGTTCTTC. Full variable domain (outside the CDR3, taken from reference TRBV5-8 and TRBJ2-1): EAGVTQSPTHLIKTRGQQATLRCSPISGHTSVYWYQQALGLGLQFLLWYDEGEERNRGNFPPRFSGRQFPNYSSELNVNALELEDSALYLCASSLGDSFNEQFFGPGTRLTVL.

The rearrangement joins TRBV6-1 to TRBJ2-7; D is uncertain. The CDR3 runs to 17 residues. V lost 0 bases to trimming and J lost 1 base, with 16 bases between them. Germline loops: CDR1 MNHNS, CDR2 SASEGT. The CDR3 loop reads CASSEAGRQAGSYEQYF. The CDR3 DNA reads TGTGCCAGCAGTGAAGCAGGTAGGCAGGCTGGATCCTACGAGCAGTACTTC.